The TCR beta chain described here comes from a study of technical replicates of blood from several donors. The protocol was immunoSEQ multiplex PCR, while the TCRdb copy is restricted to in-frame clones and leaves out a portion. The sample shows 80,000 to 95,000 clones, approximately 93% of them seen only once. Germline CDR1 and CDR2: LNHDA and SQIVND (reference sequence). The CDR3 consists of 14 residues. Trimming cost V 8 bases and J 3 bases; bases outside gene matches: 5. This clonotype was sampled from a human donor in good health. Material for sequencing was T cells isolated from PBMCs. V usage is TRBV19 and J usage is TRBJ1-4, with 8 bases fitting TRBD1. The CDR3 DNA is TGTGCCAGTGGTTACAGGGGGGCTAATGAAAAACTGTTTTTT. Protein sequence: CASGYRGANEKLFF.